This is a list of T cell receptor beta chains from one sample in a study of OX40 agonist ivuxolimab in advanced cancers. Here immunoSEQ multiplex PCR was the method, and the copy in TCRdb shows in-frame clones only, minus some. The sample shows approximately 38,000 clones, around four fifths of them seen only once. Sequenced here: CD4+ or CD8+ T cells sorted from blood, sampled in a trial of the OX40 agonist ivuxolimab. These receptors all come from an adult with an advanced solid tumor such as melanoma, head and neck, liver or kidney cancer. Both conserved end residues are part of each CDR3. D genes are given only for firm matches. The size of a clone is reported for some rows only, either as once, few or many, or as a class for expanded clones.

clone_size j_call v_call d_call cdr3_nt cdr3_aa
. TRBJ2-7 TRBV27 . TGTGCCAGCAGTTGGGGACTGGGGACTTCCTACGAGCAGTACTTC CASSWGLGTSYEQYF
. TRBJ1-2 TRBV28 . TGTGCCAGCAGCTCACACACAGGGAACTATGGCTACACCTTC CASSSHTGNYGYTF
once TRBJ2-7 TRBV14 . TGTGCCAGCAGCCAAGTGGCGGGACAGTCCTACGAGCAGTACTTC CASSQVAGQSYEQYF
. TRBJ1-2 TRBV4-1 . TGCGCCAGCAGCCAAGTGATGGAGACAGACTCTAACTATGGCTACACCTTC CASSQVMETDSNYGYTF
once TRBJ2-5 TRBV18 . TGTGCCAGCTCACCCCGGGACAAAGAGATCCAGTACTTC CASSPRDKEIQYF
few TRBJ2-5 TRBV5-1 . TGCGCCAGCAGTGTGACGGTACCCGAGACCCAGTACTTC CASSVTVPETQYF
once TRBJ2-1 TRBV9 TRBD2 TGTGCCAGCAGTGCAACGACTAGCGGGAGGGCCGAGCAGTTCTTC CASSATTSGRAEQFF
once TRBJ2-5 TRBV30 . TGTGCCTGGAAGGTCGGTTGGCAAGAGACCCAGTACTTC CAWKVGWQETQYF
. TRBJ1-5 TRBV28 . TGTGCCAGCAGTGCCCGGGACGGCATGCGCAATCAGCCCCAGCATTTT CASSARDGMRNQPQHF
. TRBJ1-5 TRBV6-1 . TGTGCCAGCAGTGAAAACGCTTCCGGCAATCAGCCCCAGCATTTT CASSENASGNQPQHF
few TRBJ2-3 TRBV5-6 . TGTGCCAGCAGCTTGGTCTCCCCGGGCACAGATACGCAGTATTTT CASSLVSPGTDTQYF
. TRBJ1-5 TRBV28 . TGTGCCAGCTGCCCGGCCAGCGATAGCAATCAGCCCCAGCATTTT CASCPASDSNQPQHF
. TRBJ1-5 TRBV6-6 . TGTGCCAGCAGTTATGGAGGGCTCAATCAGCCCCAGCATTTT CASSYGGLNQPQHF
once TRBJ1-1 TRBV4-3 . TGCGCCAGCAGCCAAGAGGTGGGCAGATCCCCTGAAGCTTTCTTT CASSQEVGRSPEAFF
. TRBJ1-2 TRBV28 TRBD1 TGTGCCAGCAGTGGGGGGGACAGGGAATATGGCTACACCTTC CASSGGDREYGYTF
medium-sized TRBJ1-5 TRBV2 . TGTGCCAGCAGTGAGGGCGTGGGACAGCCCCAGCATTTT CASSEGVGQPQHF
. TRBJ2-7 TRBV2 TRBD2 TGTGCCAGCAACTTCGCCCGGGGGGCCTACGAGCAGTACTTC CASNFARGAYEQYF
. TRBJ2-5 TRBV27 . TGTGCCAGCAGTCCCTACAGCGGAGACGGGGAGACCCAGTACTTC CASSPYSGDGETQYF
few TRBJ1-6 TRBV7-9 TRBD1 TGTGCCAGCAGCTTTGGGACAGGGGGTTCACCCCTCCACTTT CASSFGTGGSPLHF
many TRBJ1-1 TRBV5-1 . TGCGCCAGCAGCTTTAGACAGCTGAACACTGAAGCTTTCTTT CASSFRQLNTEAFF
few TRBJ2-1 TRBV10-3 TRBD2 TGTGCCATCAGTGAGTCACCCGGACTAGCGGGAGGAGATGAGCAGTTCTTC CAISESPGLAGGDEQFF
. TRBJ1-1 TRBV27 . TGTGCCAGCAGTTCGCCCCGGATGTTCACTGAAGCTTTCTTT CASSSPRMFTEAFF
. TRBJ1-2 TRBV9 . TGTGCCAGCAGCGTAGGGGGGTATGGCTACACCTTC CASSVGGYGYTF
. TRBJ2-5 TRBV5-1 TRBD1 TGCGCCAGCAGCTCGGGGACAGTCCAAGAGACCCAGTACTTC CASSSGTVQETQYF
. TRBJ1-2 TRBV28 TRBD1 TGTGCCAGCCGGGACAGGCCCCGTTCGGGTGGCTACACCTTC CASRDRPRSGGYTF
. TRBJ1-6 TRBV27 . TGTGCCAGCAGTTTGGGGAGTCAGGATAATTCACCCCTCCACTTT CASSLGSQDNSPLHF
. TRBJ2-7 TRBV7-2 TRBD1 TGTGCCAGCAGCTTAAACAGGGGAGCGTTCGAGCAGTACTTC CASSLNRGAFEQYF
. TRBJ2-5 TRBV11-2 . TGTGCCAGCAGCCCTTCGCGGGCAGTGGAGACCCAGTACTTC CASSPSRAVETQYF
. TRBJ2-1 TRBV4-3 . TGCGCCAGCAGCCAAGAGGGTAGGGAGAATGAGCAGTTCTTC CASSQEGRENEQFF
. TRBJ1-2 TRBV7-2 . TGTGCCAGCAGCTTAGGATTGAGAGGGATAGGCTATGGCTACACCTTC CASSLGLRGIGYGYTF
once TRBJ1-1 TRBV7-9 . TGTGCCAGCAGCTTCCGGCGGAACACTGAAGCTTTCTTT CASSFRRNTEAFF
. TRBJ2-2 TRBV9 . TGTGCCAGCAGCGCTTTACCCGCCGGCACCGGGGAGCTGTTTTTT CASSALPAGTGELFF
. TRBJ2-7 TRBV4-2 . TGTGCCAGCAGCCAAGATGGGGGCCCCTACGAGCAGTACTTC CASSQDGGPYEQYF
. TRBJ1-5 TRBV30 TRBD1 TGTGCCTGGAGTGAATATCCGACAGGGCTTAGCAATCAGCCCCAGCATTTT CAWSEYPTGLSNQPQHF
. TRBJ2-3 TRBV5-1 . TGCGCCAGCAGCTTCCAGGACAGAAGCACAGATACGCAGTATTTT CASSFQDRSTDTQYF
. TRBJ2-1 TRBV7-2 TRBD1 TGTGCCAGCAGCAGGGACAGGGTTGAGCAGTTCTTC CASSRDRVEQFF
few TRBJ1-5 TRBV30 TRBD1 TGTGCCTGCAGGACAGGCGGGAATCAGCCCCAGCATTTT CACRTGGNQPQHF
. TRBJ2-3 TRBV7-3 . TGTGCCAGCAGCTTGGCTGGCGGTCGGGCAGATACGCAGTATTTT CASSLAGGRADTQYF
once TRBJ2-7 TRBV11-2 TRBD1 TGTGCCAGCAGCGAAAGGACAGGTATCAACGAGCAGTACTTC CASSERTGINEQYF
. TRBJ2-7 TRBV7-3 TRBD2 TGTGCCAGCAGCTTAAAGAGCGGGGGGGCCAACGAGCAGTACTTC CASSLKSGGANEQYF
once TRBJ2-2 TRBV19 . TGTGCCAGTAGTATGAGGGATCGGGTGACCAGGGAGCTGTTTTTT CASSMRDRVTRELFF
. TRBJ2-1 TRBV9 . TGTGCCAGCAGCGTAGGGCAGGGGGGGTACAATGAGCAGTTCTTC CASSVGQGGYNEQFF
. TRBJ1-4 TRBV6-5 . TGTGCCAGCAGGCCAACAGCGACTAATGAAAAACTGTTTTTT CASRPTATNEKLFF
. TRBJ2-3 TRBV27 TRBD1 TGTGCCAGCAGCCTAGACAGGGAAGATACGCAGTATTTT CASSLDREDTQYF
. TRBJ1-1 TRBV20-1 . TGCAGTGCTGGCACGAACACTGAAGCTTTCTTT CSAGTNTEAFF
. TRBJ1-5 TRBV6-6 TRBD1 TGTGCCAGCAGTTACGTGGGACAGGGTGGTGCACCGCCCCAGCATTTT CASSYVGQGGAPPQHF
. TRBJ1-2 TRBV2 TRBD1 TGTGCCAGCAGTTCACAGGGGGCCTATGGCTACACCTTC CASSSQGAYGYTF
. TRBJ2-5 TRBV7-9 . TGTGCCAGCAGCCCGTCGCTAGCGACGCAAGAGACCCAGTACTTC CASSPSLATQETQYF
. TRBJ1-3 TRBV5-8 TRBD1 TGTGCCAGCAGCCCAGGACAGGTCTCTGGAAACACCATATATTTT CASSPGQVSGNTIYF
. TRBJ2-2 TRBV28 TRBD2 TGTGCCAGCGAGACTAGCGTCGGCACCGGGGAGCTGTTTTTT CASETSVGTGELFF
. TRBJ1-1 TRBV4-2 . TGTGCCAGCAGCCTCTCTCCTGGAGACACTGAAGCTTTCTTT CASSLSPGDTEAFF
medium-sized TRBJ2-5 TRBV7-7 TRBD2 TGTGCTAGCAGCTTAGCCCTAGCGGGGCAAGAGACCCAGTACTTC CASSLALAGQETQYF
. TRBJ1-1 TRBV6-4 . TGTGCCAGCAGTCGTAGGGGGACTGAAGCTTTCTTT CASSRRGTEAFF
. TRBJ2-1 TRBV6-6 . TGTGCCAGCAGGCCTACCCCCAATGAGCAGTTCTTC CASRPTPNEQFF
. TRBJ2-7 TRBV28 . TGTGCCAGCCTCAGAGGATCCGAGCAGTACTTC CASLRGSEQYF
. TRBJ2-4 TRBV7-2 . TGTGCCAGCAGCTACACACAGGGCTTCATTCAGTACTTC CASSYTQGFIQYF
. TRBJ1-5 TRBV19 TRBD1 TGTGCCAGTAGTCCACGATCGACAGGGCCGGATCAGCCCCAGCATTTT CASSPRSTGPDQPQHF